These T cell receptor beta chains were read from a single sample in a study of cytomegalovirus exposure and HLA in healthy donors. TCRdb's table, derived via immunoSEQ multiplex PCR, lists solely in-frame clones and lacks some. The sample yields around 130,000 clones, 60% to 80% seen once. Sample: PBMCs. Every receptor here comes from a woman in her sixties in good health and CMV-seropositive. Each CDR3 is given with its conserved first and last residue. The order of the fields is J gene, V gene, CDR3 protein.

>TRBJ1-4|TRBV5-1
CASSLGQPRNEKLFF
>TRBJ1-4|TRBV6-6
CASTQMGQLEKLFF
>-|TRBV5-1
CASSKGLGDEQYF
>TRBJ1-6|TRBV5-4
CASTTPGAGASPLHF
>TRBJ2-3|TRBV2
CASSTDRVPDTQYF
>TRBJ2-1|TRBV13
CASSSGLAGGGFYNEQFF
>TRBJ2-1|TRBV4-1
CASSQEQRGVYNEQFF
>TRBJ2-5|TRBV7-9
CASSLGGAGPEVTQYF
>TRBJ1-5|TRBV5-6
CASSFGGNQISQPQHF
>TRBJ2-7|TRBV10-2
CASTLAPSYEQYF
>TRBJ2-1|TRBV5-4
CASTSGSSGGAEQFF
>TRBJ2-7|TRBV10-3
CAIRTGTGTSYEQYF
>TRBJ1-3|TRBV19
CASSPDTLSGNTIYF
>TRBJ2-2|TRBV27
CASSLAAQGGELFF
>TRBJ1-2|TRBV6-1
CASSGGQGDYGYTF
>TRBJ1-4|TRBV11-2
CASSQTGATNEKLFF
>TRBJ1-2|TRBV5-1
CASSPGTGEGYTF
>TRBJ2-7|TRBV6-6
CASSAPGQGGNEQYF
>TRBJ2-1|TRBV19
CASSIWDSDNNEQFF
>TRBJ1-2|TRBV6-5
CASRERALGGYGYTF
>TRBJ2-1|TRBV10-3
CAISESRTSGVNNEQFF
>TRBJ2-2|TRBV6-6
CASTWDRNTGELFF
>TRBJ1-5|TRBV5-6
CASSLGQLDQPQHF
>TRBJ1-1|TRBV7-3
CASSLRGTSNTEAFF
>TRBJ1-3|TRBV19
CASSVGQGFSGNTIYF
>TRBJ1-2|TRBV20-1
CSAREGGGYTF
>TRBJ1-4|TRBV18
CASGGQLNEKLFF
>TRBJ2-1|TRBV7-9
CASSLADNYYNEQFF
>TRBJ2-3|TRBV11-2
CASSLVMGQGTDTQYF
>TRBJ1-5|TRBV6-5
CASSRRGQPQHF
>TRBJ2-5|TRBV5-6
CASSFQETQYF
>TRBJ2-2|TRBV4-2
CASSQDWPGFGELFF
>TRBJ2-5|TRBV6-5
CASSPRTSLEAQYF
>TRBJ2-3|TRBV11-2
CASSFITGRAQYF
>TRBJ2-3|TRBV27
CASSLRDTQYF
>TRBJ1-1|TRBV6-5
CASSSPGGQTEAFF
>TRBJ2-3|TRBV6-5
CASSYLGLPERGTQYF
>TRBJ2-2|TRBV7-6
CASSMTGGPGELFF
>TRBJ1-2|TRBV5-1
CASSFNTGGAYGYTF
>TRBJ2-2|TRBV7-3
CASSPGHNTGELFF
>TRBJ2-1|TRBV6-5
CASSYAGEDNEQFF
>TRBJ2-5|TRBV7-7
CASSRTSGRQETQYF
>TRBJ2-3|TRBV7-3
CASSLSPGKADTQYF
>TRBJ2-1|TRBV7-3
CASSLYGRGSYNEQFF
>TRBJ2-1|TRBV5-1
CASSLGLPAREQFF
>TRBJ1-6|TRBV14
CASSQAGTGSSPLHF
>TRBJ1-5|TRBV10-3
CATGRNQPQHF
>TRBJ2-1|TRBV2
CASRRTSGGAVEQFF
>TRBJ1-2|TRBV5-1
CASSQLGTGDGYTF
>TRBJ2-1|TRBV5-1
CASSLRGRGAYNEQFF
>TRBJ2-7|TRBV15
CATSRGQGVYEQYF
>TRBJ2-7|TRBV23-1
CASSQSNMNVYEQYF